Shown below are 5 T cell receptor beta chains from a single sample sequenced in a study of blood T cell repertoires in COVID-19. Assay used: immunoSEQ multiplex PCR; TCRdb lists only in-frame clones, some missing. The sample shows around 120,000 clones, approximately 79% of them seen only once. Sequencing input: peripheral blood. The receptors come from a man in his fifties or sixties with acute or convalescent COVID-19.

The chain carries TRBV9 and TRBJ2-1; tentatively, D is TRBD2 (5 bases). V was cut by 4 bases and J by 8 bases, with 13 bases left in between. The CDR3 spans 13 residues. Germline values: CDR1 SGDLS, CDR2 YYNGEE. The CDR3, as DNA: TGTGCCAGCAGCACTAGAGGAGTGGATGAGCAGTTCTTC. It specifies CASSTRGVDEQFF.

The CDR3 here is CASSQGAGANVLTF. CDR3 coding DNA: TGTGCCAGCAGCCAGGGGGCCGGGGCCAACGTCCTGACTTTC. This sequence joins TRBV6-5 and TRBJ2-6; 8 bases are shared with TRBD1. CDR1 is MNHEY and CDR2 is SVGAGI in the germline V gene. Trimming took 6 bases from V and 4 from J; bases not matched to a gene: 2. The CDR3 covers 14 residues.

The V call is TRBV2, the J call TRBJ1-5, with 7 bases that match TRBD1. V dropped 5 bases and J dropped 0; count of bases not matched to a gene: 4. The CDR3 extends over 15 amino acids. Germline V gene lookup returns CDR1 SNHLY and CDR2 FYNNEI. The CDR3 DNA follows: TGTGCCAGCAGTCTTCAGGGGGTTAGCAATCAGCCCCAGCATTTT. Protein product: CASSLQGVSNQPQHF.

The J gene is TRBJ1-2, the V gene TRBV6-5; tentatively, D is TRBD1 (5 bases). The CDR3 loop spans 14 amino acids. CDR1 MNHEY and CDR2 SVGAGI come from the germline V gene. V shed 5 bases and J shed 0 bases, with 10 bases lying between them. The CDR3 nucleotides are TGTGCCAGCAGTACGAGACAGACTAACTATGGCTACACCTTC. This codes for CASSTRQTNYGYTF.

This CDR3 reads CASSFRLAGEGNIQYF. CDR3 nucleotides: TGTGCCAGCAGCTTTCGCTTAGCGGGAGAGGGAAACATTCAGTACTTC. The chain carries TRBV5-6 and TRBJ2-4; 9 nucleotides align to TRBD2. Unmatched junction bases numbered 9, after V lost 2 bases and J lost 6 bases. Germline V gene lookup returns CDR1 SGHDT and CDR2 YYEEEE. This CDR3 contains 16 residues. Based on the CDR3 plus reference TRBV5-6 and TRBJ2-4, the full variable domain is DAGVTQSPTHLIKTRGQQVTLRCSPKSGHDTVSWYQQALGQGPQFIFQYYEEEERQRGNFPDRFSGHQFPNYSSELNVNALLLGDSALYLCASSFRLAGEGNIQYFGAGTRLSVL.